The following is a T cell receptor (beta chain) sequence with its context. Profiled with immunoSEQ multiplex PCR; TCRdb holds only in-frame clones, not every one. The sample consists of tens of thousands of clones, 75% to 90% of them appearing once. The data originate from a study of blood T cell repertoires in COVID-19. V trimming: 5 bases; J trimming: 0 bases; junction bases outside the gene matches: 10. Germline V gene data show CDR1 as SEHNR and CDR2 as FQNEAQ (reference sequence). The length of the CDR3 is 17 residues. This TCR was recovered from an elderly woman with active or convalescent COVID-19. The chain is built from TRBV7-9 and TRBJ1-3; 7 bases are shared with TRBD1. Sequenced input: peripheral blood. The CDR3 is CASSPGGGQSSGNTIYF. As DNA, the CDR3 is TGTGCCAGCAGCCCCGGGGGGGGACAGAGCTCTGGAAACACCATATATTTT.